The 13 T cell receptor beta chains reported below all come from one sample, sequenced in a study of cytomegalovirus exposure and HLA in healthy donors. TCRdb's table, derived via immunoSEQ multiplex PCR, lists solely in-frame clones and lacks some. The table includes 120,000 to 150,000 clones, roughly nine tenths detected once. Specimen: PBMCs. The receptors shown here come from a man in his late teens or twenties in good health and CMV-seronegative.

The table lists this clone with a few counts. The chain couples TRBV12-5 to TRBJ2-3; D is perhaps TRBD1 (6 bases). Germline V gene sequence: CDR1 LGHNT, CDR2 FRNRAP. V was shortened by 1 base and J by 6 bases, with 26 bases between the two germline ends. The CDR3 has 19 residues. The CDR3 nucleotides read TGTGCTAGTGGTTTGGGACCGATGTCGATCAGGGGCGCCCGGGATACGCAGTATTTT. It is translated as CASGLGPMSIRGARDTQYF.

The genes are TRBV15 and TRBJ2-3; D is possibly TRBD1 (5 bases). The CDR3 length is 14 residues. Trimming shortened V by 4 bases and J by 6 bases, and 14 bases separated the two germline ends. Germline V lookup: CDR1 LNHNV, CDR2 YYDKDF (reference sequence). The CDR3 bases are TGTGCCACCAGCATGTCACAGGCTCGGGATACGCAGTATTTT. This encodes CATSMSQARDTQYF.

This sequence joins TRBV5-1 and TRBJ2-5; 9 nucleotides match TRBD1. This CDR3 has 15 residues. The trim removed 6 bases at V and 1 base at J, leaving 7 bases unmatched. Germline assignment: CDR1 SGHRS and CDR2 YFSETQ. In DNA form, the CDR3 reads TGCGCCAGCACCCAGACAGGGGGTATCCAAGAGACCCAGTACTTC. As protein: CASTQTGGIQETQYF.

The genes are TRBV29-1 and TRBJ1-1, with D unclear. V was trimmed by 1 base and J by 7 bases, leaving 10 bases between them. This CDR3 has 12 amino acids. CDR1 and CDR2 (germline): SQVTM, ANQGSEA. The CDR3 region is CSVEGFSYEAFF. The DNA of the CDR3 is TGCAGCGTTGAAGGGTTCAGTTATGAAGCTTTCTTT.

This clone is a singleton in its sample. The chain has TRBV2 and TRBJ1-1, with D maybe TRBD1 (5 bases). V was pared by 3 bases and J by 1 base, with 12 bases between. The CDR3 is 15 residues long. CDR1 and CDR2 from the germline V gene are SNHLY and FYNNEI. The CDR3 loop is CASSEITGGNTEAFF. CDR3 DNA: TGTGCCAGCAGTGAGATCACCGGGGGGAACACTGAAGCTTTCTTT. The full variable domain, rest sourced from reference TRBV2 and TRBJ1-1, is EPEVTQTPSHQVTQMGQEVILRCVPISNHLYFYWYRQILGQKVEFLVSFYNNEISEKSEIFDDQFSVERPDGSNFTLKIRSTKLEDSAMYFCASSEITGGNTEAFFGQGTRLTVV.

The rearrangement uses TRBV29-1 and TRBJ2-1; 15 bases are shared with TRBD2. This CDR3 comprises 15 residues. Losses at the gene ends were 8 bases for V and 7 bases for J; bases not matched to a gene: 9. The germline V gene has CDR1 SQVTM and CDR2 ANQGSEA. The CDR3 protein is CSLRTSGRARNEQFF. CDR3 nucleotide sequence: TGCAGCCTACGGACTAGCGGGAGGGCCAGGAATGAGCAGTTCTTC.

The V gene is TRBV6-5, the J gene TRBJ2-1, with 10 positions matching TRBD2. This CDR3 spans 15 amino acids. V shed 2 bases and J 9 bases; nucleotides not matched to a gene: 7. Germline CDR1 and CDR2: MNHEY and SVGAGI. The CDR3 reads CASSYTPSGGAEQFF. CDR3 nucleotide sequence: TGTGCCAGCAGTTACACCCCAAGCGGGGGGGCTGAGCAGTTCTTC.

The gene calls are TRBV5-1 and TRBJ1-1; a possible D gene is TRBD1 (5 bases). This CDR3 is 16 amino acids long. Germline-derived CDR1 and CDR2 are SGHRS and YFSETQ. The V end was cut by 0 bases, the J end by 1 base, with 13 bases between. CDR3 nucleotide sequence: TGCGCCAGCAGCTTGGACAGGACGCGTGCGAACACTGAAGCTTTCTTT. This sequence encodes CASSLDRTRANTEAFF. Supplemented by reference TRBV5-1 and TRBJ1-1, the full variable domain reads KAGVTQTPRYLIKTRGQQVTLSCSPISGHRSVSWYQQTPGQGLQFLFEYFSETQRNKGNFPGRFSGRQFSNSRSEMNVSTLELGDSALYLCASSLDRTRANTEAFFGQGTRLTVV.

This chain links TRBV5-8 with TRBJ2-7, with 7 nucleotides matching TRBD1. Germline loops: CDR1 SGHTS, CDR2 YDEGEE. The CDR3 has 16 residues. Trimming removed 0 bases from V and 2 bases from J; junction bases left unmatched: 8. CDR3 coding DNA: TGTGCCAGCAGCTTGGCCCAGGGGGTCGTGGCCTACGAGCAGTACGTC. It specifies CASSLAQGVVAYEQYV.

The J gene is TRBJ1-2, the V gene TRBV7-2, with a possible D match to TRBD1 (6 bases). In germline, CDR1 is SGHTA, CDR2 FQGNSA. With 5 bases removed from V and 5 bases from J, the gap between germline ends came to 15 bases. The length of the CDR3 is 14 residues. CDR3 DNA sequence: TGTGCCAGCAGCCCCCCGGGGGGCAAATATGGCTACACCTTC. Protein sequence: CASSPPGGKYGYTF.

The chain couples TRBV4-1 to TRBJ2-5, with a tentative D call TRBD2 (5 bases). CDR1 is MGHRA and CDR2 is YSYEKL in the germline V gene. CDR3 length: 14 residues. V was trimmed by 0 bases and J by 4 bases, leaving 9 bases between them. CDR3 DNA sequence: TGCGCCAGCAGCCAAGATCCTAGCCCAGAGACCCAGTACTTC. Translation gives CASSQDPSPETQYF.

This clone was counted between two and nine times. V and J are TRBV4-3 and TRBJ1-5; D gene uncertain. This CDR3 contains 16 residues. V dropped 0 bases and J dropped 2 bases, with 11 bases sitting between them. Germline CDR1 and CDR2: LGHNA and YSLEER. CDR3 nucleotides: TGCGCCAGCAGCCAAGATTCGCGGGATGGCAATCAGCCCCAGCATTTT. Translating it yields CASSQDSRDGNQPQHF.

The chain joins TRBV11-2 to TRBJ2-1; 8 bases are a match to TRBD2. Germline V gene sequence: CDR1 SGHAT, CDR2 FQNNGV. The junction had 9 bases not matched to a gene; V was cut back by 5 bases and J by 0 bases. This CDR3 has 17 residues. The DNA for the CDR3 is TGTGCCAGCAGCCGACGGTCCGGGACTAGCTCCTACAATGAGCAGTTCTTC. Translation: CASSRRSGTSSYNEQFF.